This entry lists 21 T cell receptor beta chains sequenced from one sample in a study of blood T cell repertoires in COVID-19. Using immunoSEQ multiplex PCR, the repertoire was profiled, and TCRdb retains in-frame clones only, with some absent. Found here are 200,000 to 250,000 clones, around 84% of them singletons; the top ten hold approximately 5.1%. Sample: peripheral blood. The source is a woman aged 55-69 years who had recovered from COVID-19.

This chain uses TRBV6-2 or TRBV6-3 with TRBJ2-1; TRBD1 might be the D (5 bases). Germline V gene data show CDR1 as MNHEY and CDR2 as SVGEGT. The CDR3 sequence is 14 residues long. V lost 2 bases and J lost 4, with 9 bases in between. CDR3 in amino acids: CASSYRGFYNEQFF. In nucleotides, the CDR3 is TGTGCCAGCAGTTACAGGGGATTTTACAATGAGCAGTTCTTC.

V is TRBV5-4 and J is TRBJ1-1; 9 positions agree with TRBD1. The CDR3 length is 15 residues. V was clipped by 1 base and J by 11 bases; unmatched bases: 12. Germline assignment: CDR1 SGHNT and CDR2 YYREEE (reference sequence). CDR3 bases: TGTGCCAGCAGCTTGTCTTCCGGGACAGGGAGTGAGGCTTTCTTT. Translated, it gives CASSLSSGTGSEAFF.

This clone was seen once. The chain couples TRBV7-6 to TRBJ2-7; TRBD1 is a possible D gene (6 bases). CDR3 length equals 15 residues. V was shortened by 5 bases and J by 2 bases, with 16 bases between the two germline ends. Germline V gene sequence: CDR1 SGHVS, CDR2 FNYEAQ. The DNA of the CDR3 is TGTGCCAGCAGCCCCCCAGGGGTTGGTACCTACGAGCAGTACTTC. This codes for CASSPPGVGTYEQYF.

This sequence joins TRBV20-1 and TRBJ2-3; 9 nucleotides match TRBD1. Losses at the gene ends were 3 bases for V and 3 bases for J; bases not matched to a gene: 10. Germline values: CDR1 DFQATT, CDR2 SNEGSKA (reference sequence). The CDR3 length is 16 residues. CDR3 DNA: TGCAGTGCTAGTGGCACAGGGGGCGCAGGGACAGATACGCAGTATTTT. This gives the protein CSASGTGGAGTDTQYF.

The rearrangement joins TRBV7-9 to TRBJ1-1; TRBD1 might be the D (5 bases). With 5 bases removed from V and 3 bases from J, the gap between germline ends came to 16 bases. Per the germline V gene, CDR1 is SEHNR and CDR2 is FQNEAQ (reference sequence). The CDR3 totals 15 residues. CDR3 residues: CASSLRSRVHTEAFF. The CDR3 nucleotides read TGTGCCAGCAGCCTTCGGTCCAGGGTGCACACTGAAGCTTTCTTT. The whole variable domain, filled in from reference TRBV7-9 and TRBJ1-1, reads DTGVSQNPRHKITKRGQNVTFRCDPISEHNRLYWYRQTLGQGPEFLTYFQNEAQLEKSRLLSDRFSAERPKGSFSTLEIQRTEQGDSAMYLCASSLRSRVHTEAFFGQGTRLTVV.

Only a few counts were recorded for this clone. The J gene is TRBJ1-1, the V gene TRBV2, with D possibly TRBD1 on 6 matching bases. CDR1 and CDR2 from the germline V gene are SNHLY and FYNNEI. Trimming stripped 6 bases from V and 10 bases from J, with 21 bases between. This CDR3 comprises 14 residues. This chain's CDR3 is CASRKEGTLGSAFF. DNA for the CDR3: TGTGCCAGCAGGAAAGAGGGGACACTGGGTTCAGCTTTCTTT.

The chain is built from TRBV12-3 or TRBV12-4 and TRBJ1-2; perhaps TRBD1 as D (6 bases). V was pared by 6 bases and J by 8 bases, with 16 bases between. This CDR3 spans 13 amino acids. The CDR3 bases are TGTGCCAGCAGCTCGACAGGTCCGGGGGGCTACACCTTC. This translates into CASSSTGPGGYTF.

The chain links TRBV6-5 to TRBJ2-4; D ambiguous. Trimming cost V 8 bases and J 13 bases, with 12 bases left between them. The V gene's germline CDR1 is MNHEY and CDR2 SVGAGI. This CDR3 is built from 10 residues. The CDR3 DNA reads TGTGCCAGCTCCTCTACCGGGCAGTACTTC. Residues: CASSSTGQYF.

The chain has TRBV5-1 and TRBJ2-3, with D tentatively TRBD1 (5 bases). Germline-derived CDR1 and CDR2 are SGHRS and YFSETQ. The CDR3 loop spans 14 amino acids. V gave up 4 bases and J gave up 1 base, with 10 bases separating them. Here the CDR3 reads CASSRVRGTDTQYF. Written as DNA, the CDR3 is TGCGCCAGCAGCCGGGTCAGGGGCACAGATACGCAGTATTTT.

The chain is built from TRBV2 and TRBJ2-3; the D is unclear. Trimming removed 3 bases at V and 2 bases at J, with 12 bases between. The CDR3 sequence is 15 residues long. Germline lookup yields CDR1 SNHLY and CDR2 FYNNEI. CDR3 region: CASSEGGGFTDTQYF. DNA of the CDR3: TGTGCCAGCAGTGAGGGTGGCGGATTCACAGATACGCAGTATTTT.

The J gene is TRBJ2-2, the V gene TRBV9, with a tentative D call TRBD2 (5 bases). V lost 3 bases and J 3 bases, leaving 15 bases between the germline ends. The CDR3 sequence is 16 residues long. Germline CDR1 SGDLS, CDR2 YYNGEE. CDR3 in amino acids: CASSDTSAPHTGELFF. CDR3 DNA sequence: TGTGCCAGCAGCGACACTAGTGCCCCTCACACCGGGGAGCTGTTTTTT.

The chain joins TRBV12-3 or TRBV12-4 to TRBJ2-2; D is unclear. V lost 7 bases to trimming and J lost 6 bases, with 12 bases between them. CDR3 length: 13 residues. The CDR3 nucleotides read TGTGCCAGCACCTCTTCGTCTGCCGGGGAGCTGTTTTTT. Its translation is CASTSSSAGELFF.

The chain joins TRBV7-9 to TRBJ1-6; D is perhaps TRBD1 (6 bases). The V end lost 6 bases, the J end lost 8 bases, and 17 bases lay between the germline ends. CDR3 length: 15 amino acids. Germline V gene lookup returns CDR1 SEHNR and CDR2 FQNEAQ (reference sequence). CDR3 sequence reads: CASSTGGGGDSPLHF. CDR3 coding DNA: TGTGCCAGCAGTACGGGAGGGGGGGGTGATTCACCCCTCCACTTT.

The CDR3 DNA reads TGTGCCAGCAGTAGAGACAGGGGGCGCGGCACTGAAGCTTTCTTT. This sequence encodes CASSRDRGRGTEAFF. The rearrangement links TRBV6-5 to TRBJ1-1; 10 nucleotides match TRBD1. The CDR3 runs 15 residues. Germline V lookup: CDR1 MNHEY, CDR2 SVGAGI. V dropped 5 bases and J dropped 4; count of bases not matched to a gene: 7.

The chain carries TRBV11-2 and TRBJ1-6; D is unresolved. The CDR3 runs 14 residues. Trimming shortened V by 5 bases and J by 7 bases, and 12 bases separated the two germline ends. CDR1 and CDR2 (germline): SGHAT, FQNNGV. CDR3 coding DNA: TGTGCCAGCAGCCTCTCCCACAGAAATTCACCCCTCCACTTT. This gives the protein CASSLSHRNSPLHF.

This chain uses TRBV3-1 (or the pseudogene TRBV3-2) with TRBJ2-7; 14 bases match TRBD2. The CDR3 is made up of 15 amino acids. The germline V gene encodes CDR1 LGHDT and CDR2 YNNKEL (reference sequence). Losses at the gene ends were 1 base for V and 13 bases for J; bases not matched to a gene: 9. The CDR3 is CASSQGGLAGGLFYF. The CDR3 coding sequence is TGTGCCAGCAGCCAAGGCGGACTAGCGGGGGGACTGTTCTACTTC.

V is TRBV5-6 and J is TRBJ2-1; D gene uncertain. CDR1 is SGHDT and CDR2 is YYEEEE in the germline V gene. The CDR3 length is 15 residues. Trimming removed 4 bases at V and 2 bases at J, with 13 bases between. In DNA, the CDR3 is TGTGCCAGCAGCGGCGGCCCAGACCCCTACAATGAGCAGTTCTTC. Protein sequence: CASSGGPDPYNEQFF.

This clone is a singleton in its sample. This chain links TRBV19 with TRBJ1-1, with TRBD1 identical over 7 bases. V lost 5 bases and J lost 8; bases outside the gene matches: 8. CDR3 length equals 13 residues. The germline V gene has CDR1 LNHDA and CDR2 SQIVND (reference sequence). CDR3 residues: CASSPGTALEAFF. Here the CDR3 DNA reads TGTGCCAGTAGTCCCGGGACAGCTTTAGAAGCTTTCTTT.

The chain is built from TRBV15 and TRBJ2-7, with D perhaps matching TRBD2 (7 bases). The CDR3 spans 17 residues. CDR1 is LNHNV, CDR2 YYDKDF, per germline (reference sequence). Trimming removed 0 bases from V and 3 bases from J, with 18 bases in between. The chain's CDR3 is CATSRDVGGGGHYEQYF. CDR3 nucleotides: TGTGCCACCAGCAGAGATGTTGGGGGGGGCGGACACTACGAGCAGTACTTC.

The CDR3 sequence: CASSYGTGTDGYTF. CDR3 nucleotides: TGTGCCAGCAGTTACGGGACAGGGACTGATGGCTACACCTTC. This chain uses TRBV6-2 or TRBV6-3 with TRBJ1-2; 9 bases map to TRBD1. Looked up from germline, CDR1 is MNHEY and CDR2 is SVGEGT. This CDR3 has 14 amino acids. V shed 2 bases, J shed 6 bases, and the junction held 4 bases outside the gene matches.

This clone is a singleton in its sample. This chain uses TRBV12-5 with TRBJ2-7, with 7 bases aligning to TRBD1. V was clipped by 4 bases and J by 3 bases; unmatched bases: 3. Germline CDR1 is LGHNT and CDR2 is FRNRAP. The CDR3 contains 13 residues. In nucleotides, the CDR3 is TGTGCTAGTGGTTGGGACAGAGACTACGAGCAGTACTTC. Protein: CASGWDRDYEQYF. Complete variable domain (other parts from reference TRBV12-5 and TRBJ2-7): DARVTQTPRHKVTEMGQEVTMRCQPILGHNTVFWYRQTMMQGLELLAYFRNRAPLDDSGMPKDRFSAEMPDATLATLKIQPSEPRDSAVYFCASGWDRDYEQYFGPGTRLTVT.